This T cell receptor beta chain was profiled in a study of cytomegalovirus exposure and HLA in healthy donors. Study overall: Of the donors genotyped, approximately 400 in all, about 76% fell in the Caucasian-associated ancestry cluster. Findings and caveats of the study: The authors enumerated around 150 TCR beta chains as linked to cytomegalovirus. According to a later analysis, most TCR beta chains associated with CMV appeared HLA-restricted.

To note about this clone: Its specificity is unknown.

Vbeta (60) and Jbeta (13) primers were used in the PCR. Sequenced by immunoSEQ multiplex PCR; TCRdb stores in-frame clones only, minus some. The table lists 90,000 to 120,000 clones, 82% of them singletons, with approximately 2.5% in the top ten. Trimming cost V 3 bases and J 4 bases, with 9 bases left between them. CDR1 is LNHDA and CDR2 is SQIVND in the germline V gene (reference sequence). CDR3 size: 14 residues. The clonotype comes from a man aged 25 to 40 in good health and CMV-seropositive. Sequenced: PBMCs. The chain combines TRBV19 with TRBJ1-4; no clear D. The CDR3 loop is CASSMVGNNEKLFF. CDR3 bases: TGTGCCAGTAGTATGGTCGGGAATAATGAAAAACTGTTTTTT.